Below, 9 T cell receptor beta chains from the same sample are listed, as sequenced in a study of high-grade serous ovarian cancer treatment subgroups. Tumor tissue was taken before any definitive surgery or chemotherapy was given. The table came from immunoSEQ multiplex PCR; TCRdb's copy has only in-frame clones and leaves some out. The sample includes around 300 clones, 65% to 80% of them seen just once. The sample taken for sequencing was tumor tissue. The receptors shown here come from a human donor with high-grade serous ovarian cancer.

The genes are TRBV29-1 and TRBJ2-6; D may be TRBD1 (6 bases). Germline V gene lookup returns CDR1 SQVTM and CDR2 ANQGSEA. This CDR3 spans 13 amino acids. Trimming pared 6 bases from V and 3 bases from J, leaving 9 bases between. CDR3 amino acids: CSVGDIGANVLTF. The CDR3 nucleotides read TGCAGCGTCGGGGACATTGGGGCCAACGTCCTGACTTTC.

This chain connects TRBV6-5 to TRBJ2-7; weak D call: TRBD1 (5 bases). In germline, CDR1 is MNHEY, CDR2 SVGAGI. The germline V and J ends were trimmed by 0 bases and 5 bases, with 14 bases remaining between them. The CDR3 consists of 15 residues. The CDR3 nucleotides read TGTGCCAGCAGTTACTCGGGCCGAGACAGTAACGAGCAGTACTTC. Translating it yields CASSYSGRDSNEQYF.

The chain uses TRBV7-9 and TRBJ2-5, with 9 bases matching TRBD2. The CDR3 is 17 residues long. The V gene end was trimmed by 4 bases and the J gene end by 5 bases; junction bases not matched to a gene: 14. Germline CDR1 and CDR2: SEHNR and FQNEAQ (reference sequence). The DNA for the CDR3 is TGTGCCAGCAGCTCGAGGACTGCGGGGGGGGGCCGGGAGACCCAGTACTTC. The encoded protein is CASSSRTAGGGRETQYF.

This chain joins TRBV28 and TRBJ1-1; no clear D. CDR3 length: 11 amino acids. The germline V gene encodes CDR1 MDHEN and CDR2 SYDVKM. The V and J ends lost 4 bases and 8 bases respectively, with 8 bases between them. As DNA, the CDR3 is TGTGCCAGCAGTTCGCCGTCCGAAGCTTTCTTT. Translating gives CASSSPSEAFF. Full variable domain (remainder filled in from reference TRBV28 and TRBJ1-1): DVKVTQSSRYLVKRTGEKVFLECVQDMDHENMFWYRQDPGLGLRLIYFSYDVKMKEKGDIPEGYSVSREKKERFSLILESASTNQTSMYLCASSSPSEAFFGQGTRLTVV.

The chain uses TRBV30 and TRBJ2-5, with D tentatively TRBD1 or TRBD2 (6 bases each). There are 15 residues in the CDR3. The V and J ends lost 4 bases and 11 bases respectively, with 26 bases between them. Germline CDR1 GTSNPN, CDR2 SVGIG (reference sequence). The CDR3 loop reads CAWTPLTGARRNQYF. In DNA form, the CDR3 reads TGTGCCTGGACCCCCCTGACGGGGGCGAGAAGGAATCAGTACTTC.

This chain links TRBV7-9 with TRBJ2-7; the D gene is possibly TRBD2 (5 bases). The CDR3 extends over 12 amino acids. Germline lookup yields CDR1 SEHNR and CDR2 FQNEAQ (reference sequence). The V and J ends lost 6 bases and 1 base respectively, with 7 bases between them. The CDR3 nucleotides are TGTGCCAGCAGTCGGGAATCCTACGAGCAGTACTTC. Translation gives CASSRESYEQYF.

This chain uses TRBV14 with TRBJ1-1; no reliable D call. Germline V gene data show CDR1 as SGHDN and CDR2 as FVKESK. Trimming cost V 3 bases and J 11 bases, with 13 bases left between them. This CDR3 is built from 12 residues. DNA of the CDR3: TGTGCCAGCAGCCACGGACTCCCGGAGGCTTTCTTT. It codes for CASSHGLPEAFF.

This chain uses TRBV19 with TRBJ2-7; 7 nucleotides align to TRBD1. After removal of 6 bases from V and 2 bases from J, the junction contained 7 bases not matched to a gene. Germline V lookup: CDR1 LNHDA, CDR2 SQIVND (reference sequence). This CDR3 is 14 amino acids long. Here the CDR3 DNA reads TGTGCCAGTAGGGTTTCGGACAGGACCTACGAGCAGTACTTC. Translating it yields CASRVSDRTYEQYF.

The chain has TRBV5-1 and TRBJ2-3; 7 bases match TRBD1. CDR1 is SGHRS, CDR2 YFSETQ, per germline. V lost 3 bases, J lost 3 bases, and 13 bases stayed unmatched. The CDR3 has 17 residues. For the CDR3, the DNA is TGCGCCAGCAGCTCCTCGCAGGGGGTATTCAGAACAGATACGCAGTATTTT. It encodes CASSSSQGVFRTDTQYF.